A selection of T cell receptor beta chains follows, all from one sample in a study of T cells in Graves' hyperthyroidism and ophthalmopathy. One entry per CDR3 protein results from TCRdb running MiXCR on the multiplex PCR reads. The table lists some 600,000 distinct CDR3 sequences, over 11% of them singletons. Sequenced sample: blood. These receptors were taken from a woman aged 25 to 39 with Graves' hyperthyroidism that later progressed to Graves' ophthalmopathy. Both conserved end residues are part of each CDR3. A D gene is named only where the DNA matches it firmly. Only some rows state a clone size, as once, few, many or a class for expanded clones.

CASSDTPGPHQPQHF	TGCGCCAGCAGCGACACCCCGGGACCCCATCAGCCCCAGCATTTT	NA	TRBV12-3/TRBV12-4	TRBJ1-5	NA
CASSYSASGTLDEQYF	TGTGCCAGCAGTTACTCGGCTAGCGGGACTTTAGACGAGCAGTACTTC	TRBD2	TRBV6-2/TRBV6-3	TRBJ2-7	NA
CASSILEAASTDTQYF	TGTGCCAGTAGTATATTGGAAGCGGCTAGCACAGATACGCAGTATTTT	NA	TRBV19	TRBJ2-3	NA
CATSDVGTGGNGELFF	TGTGCCACCAGTGATGTCGGTACAGGGGGCAACGGGGAGCTGTTTTTT	TRBD1	TRBV24-1	TRBJ2-2	many
CASTMGQGNEQFF	TGTGCCAGCACCATGGGACAGGGGAATGAGCAGTTCTTC	TRBD1	TRBV7-3	TRBJ2-1	many
CASSEPASGNTIYF	TGTGCCAGCAGTGAACCAGCCTCTGGAAACACCATATATTTT	NA	TRBV25-1	TRBJ1-3	many
CSAGQGNYEQYF	TGCAGTGCTGGACAGGGGAACTACGAGCAGTACTTC	TRBD1	TRBV20-1	TRBJ2-7	many
CASKRAANTGELFF	TGTGCCAGCAAGCGGGCCGCGAACACCGGGGAGCTGTTTTTT	NA	TRBV3-1	TRBJ2-2	many
CASSKSTSDQETQYF	TGTGCCAGCAGCAAATCGACTAGCGACCAAGAGACCCAGTACTTC	TRBD2	TRBV5-4	TRBJ2-5	few
CASSGVRGTVTDTQYF	TGCGCCAGCAGTGGGGTTCGCGGGACCGTCACAGATACGCAGTATTTT	NA	TRBV10-1	TRBJ2-3	few
CASSYGANYGYTF	TGTGCCAGTAGTTACGGGGCTAACTATGGCTACACCTTC	NA	TRBV19	TRBJ1-2	few
CASSSTAFTGELFF	TGTGCCAGCAGTTCGACAGCGTTCACCGGGGAGCTGTTTTTT	NA	TRBV28	TRBJ2-2	many
CATSRSGLGKLFF	TGTGCCACCAGCAGATCTGGATTGGGAAAACTGTTTTTT	NA	TRBV15	TRBJ1-4	NA
CASSHEWEWGETQYF	TGTGCCAGCAGCCACGAGTGGGAGTGGGGAGAGACCCAGTACTTC	NA	TRBV3-1	TRBJ2-5	many
CSVEDRLAGISYEQYF	TGCAGCGTTGAAGATCGACTAGCGGGCATCTCCTACGAGCAGTACTTC	TRBD2	TRBV29-1	TRBJ2-7	many
CAWREGNRDYYGYTF	TGTGCCTGGAGAGAGGGAAACAGGGATTACTATGGCTACACCTTC	NA	TRBV30	TRBJ1-2	many
CASSLPTGASSYEQYF	TGTGCCAGCAGCTTGCCCACAGGGGCTAGCTCCTACGAGCAGTACTTC	TRBD1	TRBV12-3/TRBV12-4	TRBJ2-7	many
CATSQVWVSEQYF	TGTGCCACCAGCCAGGTGTGGGTCAGCGAGCAGTACTTC	NA	TRBV28	TRBJ2-7	few
CSGRTGEGQPQHF	TGCAGCGGTCGGACAGGCGAGGGTCAGCCCCAGCATTTT	TRBD1	TRBV29-1	TRBJ1-5	many
CASNLRTGYIYGYTF	TGTGCCAGCAACCTGAGGACAGGTTATATCTATGGCTACACCTTC	TRBD1	TRBV2	TRBJ1-2	many
CASSKREALGTGELFF	TGTGCCAGTAGCAAGCGGGAGGCGTTGGGCACCGGGGAGCTGTTTTTT	TRBD2	TRBV19	TRBJ2-2	many
CASSFRARGTQYF	TGTGCCAGCAGTTTCCGGGCGAGAGGGACGCAGTATTTT	NA	TRBV27	TRBJ2-3	NA
CASTFTSGTAKNIQYF	TGTGCCAGCACCTTCACCTCCGGGACAGCTAAAAACATTCAGTACTTC	TRBD1	TRBV6-1	TRBJ2-4	many
CASSWGPSGSSYEQYF	TGCGCCAGCAGCTGGGGGCCTAGCGGGAGTTCCTACGAGCAGTACTTC	TRBD2	TRBV5-1	TRBJ2-7	few
CASSVVLPMNTEAFF	TGTGCCAGCAGCGTAGTACTCCCCATGAACACTGAAGCTTTCTTT	NA	TRBV7-9	TRBJ1-1	few
CATSGPTSGGQETQYF	TGTGCCACCAGTGGCCCGACTAGCGGGGGACAAGAGACCCAGTACTTC	TRBD2	TRBV24-1	TRBJ2-5	many
CASTGISYNEQFF	TGTGCCAGTACAGGGATTTCCTACAATGAGCAGTTCTTC	NA	TRBV6-2/TRBV6-3	TRBJ2-1	few
CASSASWTGTYEKLFF	TGCGCCAGCAGCGCCAGCTGGACAGGGACTTATGAAAAACTGTTTTTT	TRBD1	TRBV5-1	TRBJ1-4	many
CASSFDRNYGYTF	TGTGCCAGCAGCTTTGACCGCAACTATGGCTACACCTTC	NA	TRBV11-2	TRBJ1-2	many
CASSSTQVGSLYEQYF	TGTGCCAGCAGCTCTACCCAGGTCGGGAGCCTCTACGAGCAGTACTTC	NA	TRBV28	TRBJ2-7	many
CSVEVIGGLSGYTF	TGCAGCGTTGAAGTGATAGGAGGGTTGTCTGGCTACACCTTC	NA	TRBV29-1	TRBJ1-2	NA
CAWSIAREGGYTF	TGTGCCTGGTCTATAGCCAGAGAAGGCGGCTACACCTTC	NA	TRBV30	TRBJ1-2	few
CASERLGSEQYF	TGTGCCAGCGAACGTTTGGGGAGCGAGCAGTACTTC	NA	TRBV13	TRBJ2-7	NA
CATIDPGQGYNEQFF	TGTGCCACCATAGACCCGGGACAGGGGTACAATGAGCAGTTCTTC	TRBD1	TRBV6-1	TRBJ2-1	NA
CASSSHGEQGDKYF	TGTGCCAGCAGCTCCCATGGAGAGCAAGGGGATAAGTACTTC	NA	TRBV3-1	TRBJ2-5	few
CASKRGQANYGYTF	TGTGCCAGCAAAAGGGGACAGGCTAACTATGGCTACACCTTC	TRBD1	TRBV27	TRBJ1-2	few
CAWWGDREILNYGYTF	TGTGCCTGGTGGGGGGACAGGGAAATATTAAACTATGGCTACACCTTC	TRBD1	TRBV30	TRBJ1-2	few